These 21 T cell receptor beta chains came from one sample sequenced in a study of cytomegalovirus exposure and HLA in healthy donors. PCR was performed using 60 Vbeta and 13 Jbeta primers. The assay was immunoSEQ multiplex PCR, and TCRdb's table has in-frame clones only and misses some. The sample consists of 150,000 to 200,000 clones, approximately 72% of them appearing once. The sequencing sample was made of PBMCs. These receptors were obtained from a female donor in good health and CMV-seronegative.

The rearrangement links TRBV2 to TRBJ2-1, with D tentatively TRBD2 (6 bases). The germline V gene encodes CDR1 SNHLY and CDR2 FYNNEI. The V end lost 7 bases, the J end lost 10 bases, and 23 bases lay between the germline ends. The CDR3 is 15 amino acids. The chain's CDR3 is CASTRWDSEFAEQFF. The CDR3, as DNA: TGTGCCAGCACCCGGTGGGACTCGGAGTTCGCGGAGCAGTTCTTC.

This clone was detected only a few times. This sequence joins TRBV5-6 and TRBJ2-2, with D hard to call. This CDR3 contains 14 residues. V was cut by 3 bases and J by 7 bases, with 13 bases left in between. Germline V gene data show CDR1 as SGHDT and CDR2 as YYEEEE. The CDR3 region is CASSWSISYGELFF. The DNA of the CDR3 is TGTGCCAGCAGCTGGTCTATCTCCTACGGGGAGCTGTTTTTT.

CDR3 bases: TGTGCCTGGGCTAGGACCGGGGAGCTGTTTTTT. This sequence encodes CAWARTGELFF. The rearrangement links TRBV30 to TRBJ2-2, with D unclear. The V end was cut by 5 bases, the J end by 5 bases, with 6 bases between. The CDR3 has 11 amino acids. CDR1 is GTSNPN and CDR2 is SVGIG in the germline V gene (reference sequence).

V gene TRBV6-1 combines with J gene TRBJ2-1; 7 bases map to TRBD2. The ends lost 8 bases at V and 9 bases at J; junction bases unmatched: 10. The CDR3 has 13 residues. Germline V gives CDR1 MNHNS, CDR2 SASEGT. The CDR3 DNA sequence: TGTGCCAGCGGCGGCCGGGAGGCGGGTGAGCAGTTCTTC. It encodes CASGGREAGEQFF.

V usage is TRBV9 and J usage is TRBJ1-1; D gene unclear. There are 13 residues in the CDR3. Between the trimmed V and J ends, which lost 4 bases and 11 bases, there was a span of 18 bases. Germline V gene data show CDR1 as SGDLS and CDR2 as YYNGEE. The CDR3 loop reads CASSLPPQEAAFF. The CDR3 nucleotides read TGTGCCAGCAGCTTACCGCCGCAGGAGGCCGCTTTCTTT.

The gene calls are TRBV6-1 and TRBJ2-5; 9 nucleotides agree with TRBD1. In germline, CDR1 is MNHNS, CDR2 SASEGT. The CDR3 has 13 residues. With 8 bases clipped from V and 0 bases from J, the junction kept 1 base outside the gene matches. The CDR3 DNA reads TGTGCCAGCCGGGACAGGGACCAAGAGACCCAGTACTTC. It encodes CASRDRDQETQYF.

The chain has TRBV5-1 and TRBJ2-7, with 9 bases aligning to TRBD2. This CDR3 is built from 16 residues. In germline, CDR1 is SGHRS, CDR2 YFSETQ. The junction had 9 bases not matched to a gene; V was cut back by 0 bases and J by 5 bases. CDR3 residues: CASSLGPGLARDEQYF. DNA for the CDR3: TGCGCCAGCAGCTTGGGCCCGGGACTAGCAAGGGACGAGCAGTACTTC.

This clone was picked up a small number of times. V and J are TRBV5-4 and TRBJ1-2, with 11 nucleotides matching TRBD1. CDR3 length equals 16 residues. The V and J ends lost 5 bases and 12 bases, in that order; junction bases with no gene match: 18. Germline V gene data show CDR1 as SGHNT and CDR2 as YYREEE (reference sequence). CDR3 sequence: CASRPSQIRDRGANTF. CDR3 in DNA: TGTGCCAGCAGGCCGTCTCAGATCCGGGACAGGGGGGCCAACACCTTC.

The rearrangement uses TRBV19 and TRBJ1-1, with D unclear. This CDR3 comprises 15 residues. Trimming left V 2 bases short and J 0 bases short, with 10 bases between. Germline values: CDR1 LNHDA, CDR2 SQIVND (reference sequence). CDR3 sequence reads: CASSIQPVLNTEAFF. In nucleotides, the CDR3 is TGTGCCAGTAGTATACAACCGGTTTTGAACACTGAAGCTTTCTTT.

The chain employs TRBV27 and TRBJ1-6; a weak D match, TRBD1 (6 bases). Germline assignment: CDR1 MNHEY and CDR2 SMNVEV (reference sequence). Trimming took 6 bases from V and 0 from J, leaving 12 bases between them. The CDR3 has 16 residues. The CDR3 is CASRPDRSSYNSPLHF. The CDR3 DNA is TGTGCCAGCAGACCTGACAGGAGCTCCTATAATTCACCCCTCCACTTT.

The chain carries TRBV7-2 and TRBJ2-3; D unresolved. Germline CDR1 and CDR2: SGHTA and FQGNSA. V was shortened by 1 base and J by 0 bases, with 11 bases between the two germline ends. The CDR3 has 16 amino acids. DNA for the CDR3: TGTGCCAGCAGCTTAGAAACACCCATGAGCACAGATACGCAGTATTTT. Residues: CASSLETPMSTDTQYF.

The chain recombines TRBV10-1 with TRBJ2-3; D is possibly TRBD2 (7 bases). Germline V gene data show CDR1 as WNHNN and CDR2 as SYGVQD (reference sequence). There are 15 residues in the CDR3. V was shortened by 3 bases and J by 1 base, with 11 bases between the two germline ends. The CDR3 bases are TGCGCCAGCAGTGATTCGGGGGGCGGCACAGATACGCAGTATTTT. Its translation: CASSDSGGGTDTQYF.

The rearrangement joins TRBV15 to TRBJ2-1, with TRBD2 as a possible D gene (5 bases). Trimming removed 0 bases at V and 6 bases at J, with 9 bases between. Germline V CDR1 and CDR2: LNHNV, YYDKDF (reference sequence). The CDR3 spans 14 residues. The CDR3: CATSREIGSNEQFF. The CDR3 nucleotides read TGTGCCACCAGCAGAGAGATAGGGAGCAATGAGCAGTTCTTC.

CDR3 DNA sequence: TGTGCCAGCAGTTGGGACAGGTCCGCCTACAATGAGCAGTTCTTC. It translates to CASSWDRSAYNEQFF. The J gene is TRBJ2-1, the V gene TRBV27; TRBD1 matches at 8 bases. V lost 4 bases, J lost 2 bases, and 4 bases stayed unmatched. Germline CDR1 is MNHEY and CDR2 is SMNVEV (reference sequence). This CDR3 has 15 residues.

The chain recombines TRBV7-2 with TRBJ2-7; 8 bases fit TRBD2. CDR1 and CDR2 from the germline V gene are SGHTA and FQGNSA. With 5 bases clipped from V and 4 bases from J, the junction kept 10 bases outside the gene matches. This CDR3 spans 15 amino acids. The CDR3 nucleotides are TGTGCCAGCAGCCTTACTAGCGGAGGGGGTTACGAGCAGTACTTC. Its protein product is CASSLTSGGGYEQYF.

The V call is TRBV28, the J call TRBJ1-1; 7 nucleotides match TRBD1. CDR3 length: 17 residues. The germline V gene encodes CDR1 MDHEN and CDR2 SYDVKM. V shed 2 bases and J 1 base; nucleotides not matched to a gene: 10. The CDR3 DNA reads TGTGCCAGCAGTTTAGTCCCTCTGGCAGGGGGGAACACTGAAGCTTTCTTT. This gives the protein CASSLVPLAGGNTEAFF. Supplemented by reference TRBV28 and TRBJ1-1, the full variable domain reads DVKVTQSSRYLVKRTGEKVFLECVQDMDHENMFWYRQDPGLGLRLIYFSYDVKMKEKGDIPEGYSVSREKKERFSLILESASTNQTSMYLCASSLVPLAGGNTEAFFGQGTRLTVV.

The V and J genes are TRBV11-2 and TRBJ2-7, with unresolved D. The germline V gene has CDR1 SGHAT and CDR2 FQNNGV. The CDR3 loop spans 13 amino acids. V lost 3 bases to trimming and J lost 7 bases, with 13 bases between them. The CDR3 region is CASSLPPGAEQYF. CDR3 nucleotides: TGTGCCAGCAGCTTGCCCCCAGGCGCGGAGCAGTACTTC.

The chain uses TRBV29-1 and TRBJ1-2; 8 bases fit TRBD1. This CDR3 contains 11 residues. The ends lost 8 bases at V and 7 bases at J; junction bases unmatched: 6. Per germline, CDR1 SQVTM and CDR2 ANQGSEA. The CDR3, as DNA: TGCAGCTTTGGACAGGGTGGTGGCTACACCTTC. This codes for CSFGQGGGYTF. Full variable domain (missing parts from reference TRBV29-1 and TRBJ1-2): SAVISQKPSRDICQRGTSLTIQCQVDSQVTMMFWYRQQPGQSLTLIATANQGSEATYESGFVIDKFPISRPNLTFSTLTVSNMSPEDSSIYLCSFGQGGGYTFGSGTRLTVV.

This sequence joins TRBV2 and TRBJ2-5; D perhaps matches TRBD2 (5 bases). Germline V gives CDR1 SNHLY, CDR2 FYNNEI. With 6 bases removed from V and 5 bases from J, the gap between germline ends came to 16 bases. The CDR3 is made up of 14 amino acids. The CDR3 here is CASSPSARRETQYF. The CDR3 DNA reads TGTGCCAGCAGCCCCTCGGCTAGGAGGGAGACCCAGTACTTC.

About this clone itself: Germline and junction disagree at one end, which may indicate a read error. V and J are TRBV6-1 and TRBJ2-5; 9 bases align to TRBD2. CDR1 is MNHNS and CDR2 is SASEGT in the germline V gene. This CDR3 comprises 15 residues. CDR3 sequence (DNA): TGTGCCAGCAGTCAAGCGGGAGGCCGACAAGAGACCCAGTACTTC. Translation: CASSQAGGRQETQYF.

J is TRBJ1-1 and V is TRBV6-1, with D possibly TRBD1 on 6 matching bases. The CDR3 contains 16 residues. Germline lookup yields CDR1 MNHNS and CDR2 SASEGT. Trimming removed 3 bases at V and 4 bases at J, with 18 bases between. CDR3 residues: CASSDIIGRGVTEAFF. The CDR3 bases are TGTGCCAGCAGTGATATTATTGGCAGGGGAGTCACTGAAGCTTTCTTT.